The 10 T cell receptor beta chains given below trace back to one sample, sequenced in a study of shared clonotypes between healthy human individuals. Here immunoSEQ multiplex PCR was the method, and the copy in TCRdb shows in-frame clones only, minus some. Among about 95,000 clones, 67% were seen once, and the ten largest hold approximately 49%. The specimen was memory CD8+ T cells sorted from blood. As to subset: CD45RO+ cells pooled with CCR7-negative TemRA cells. The receptors come from a man aged 30-40 years in good health.

The rearrangement uses TRBV5-4 and TRBJ2-7; weak D call: TRBD2 (6 bases). The CDR3 sequence is 14 residues long. Germline assignment: CDR1 SGHNT and CDR2 YYREEE (reference sequence). Trimming took off 4 bases at V and 3 bases at J, with 14 bases between the two ends. CDR3 protein: CASSPFSGHYEQYF. The CDR3, as DNA: TGTGCCAGCAGCCCATTTAGCGGCCACTACGAGCAGTACTTC.

Turning to this clone: Other DNA sequences in the same sample also yield this CDR3. The chain is built from TRBV28 and TRBJ2-7; D uncertain. The CDR3 sequence is 12 residues long. Germline values: CDR1 MDHEN, CDR2 SYDVKM. The germline V and J ends were trimmed by 7 bases and 2 bases, with 9 bases remaining between them. The CDR3 nucleotides read TGTGCCAGCACCGACGTTACCTACGAGCAGTACTTC. Translated: CASTDVTYEQYF.

This clone showed up many times. The V call is TRBV5-7, the J call TRBJ2-7, with D perhaps being TRBD1 or TRBD2 (6 bases each). TRBV5-7 is identified as an open reading frame with a role that is uncertain. The CDR3 is made up of 17 amino acids. V was pared by 0 bases and J by 6 bases, with 22 bases between. The CDR3 spells CASSLVVQGTWEFEQYF. The DNA of the CDR3 is TGTGCCAGCAGCTTGGTTGTGCAGGGGACTTGGGAATTCGAGCAGTACTTC.

This chain links TRBV2 with TRBJ2-1; D is perhaps TRBD2 (6 bases). From germline, CDR1 is SNHLY and CDR2 FYNNEI. This CDR3 is 15 amino acids long. Trimming took off 1 base at V and 7 bases at J, with 14 bases between the two ends. The CDR3 reads CASSEDLASENEQFF. CDR3 in DNA: TGTGCCAGCAGTGAAGATCTGGCTAGCGAGAATGAGCAGTTCTTC.

V is TRBV6-1 and J is TRBJ2-1; D remains unclear. Germline loops: CDR1 MNHNS, CDR2 SASEGT. The CDR3 contains 15 residues. The germline V and J ends were trimmed by 8 bases and 2 bases, with 16 bases remaining between them. The CDR3 DNA reads as TGTGCCAGCCAATTTCAGTCGGAAGCCTACAATGAGCAGTTCTTC. Encoded protein: CASQFQSEAYNEQFF.

Here the CDR3 DNA reads TGTGCCAGCAGTTTATGGATCACATCGGCAGATACGCAGTATTTT. This sequence encodes CASSLWITSADTQYF. The V and J genes are TRBV27 and TRBJ2-3; D is uncertain. Germline CDR1 and CDR2: MNHEY and SMNVEV (reference sequence). V lost 1 base to trimming and J lost 4 bases, with 12 bases between them. The CDR3 spans 15 residues.

V gene TRBV7-9 combines with J gene TRBJ2-5; no firm D call. The CDR3 loop spans 13 amino acids. The germline gives CDR1 SEHNR, CDR2 FQNEAQ (reference sequence). The V end was cut by 5 bases, the J end by 4 bases, with 11 bases between. The CDR3 here is CASSPDLIETQYF. DNA for the CDR3: TGTGCCAGCAGCCCGGACCTCATAGAGACCCAGTACTTC.

The chain combines TRBV28 with TRBJ2-7; 8 nucleotides match TRBD2. J gave up 0 bases and V 3 bases, and 4 bases lay outside the gene matches. Germline loops: CDR1 MDHEN, CDR2 SYDVKM. This CDR3 contains 15 residues. Written as DNA, the CDR3 is TGTGCCAGCAGTTTCAGGCTAGCGGGCTCCTACGAGCAGTACTTC. Its translation is CASSFRLAGSYEQYF.

The V call is TRBV18, the J call TRBJ2-6; 9 positions match TRBD1. J lost 3 bases, V lost 4 bases, and 16 bases had no gene match. Germline V gene lookup returns CDR1 KGHSH and CDR2 LQKENI. This CDR3 spans 20 amino acids. The chain's CDR3 is CASSLEPWWTGEHGANVLTF. The CDR3 DNA sequence: TGTGCCAGCTCACTTGAACCATGGTGGACAGGGGAGCATGGGGCCAACGTCCTGACTTTC.

This clone was seen a few times. V and J are TRBV5-4 and TRBJ2-4, with 8 nucleotides matching TRBD1. This CDR3 spans 16 amino acids. V dropped 3 bases and J dropped 0; count of bases not matched to a gene: 5. Germline CDR1 is SGHNT and CDR2 is YYREEE (reference sequence). In DNA, the CDR3 is TGTGCCAGCAGCTCGGACAGGGTATTAGCCAAAAACATTCAGTACTTC. Protein: CASSSDRVLAKNIQYF.